This T cell receptor (beta chain) was profiled in a study of T-cell reconstitution after alpha-beta-depleted transplantation in children. Study observations and caveats: T-cell counts and diversity were attributed mostly to newly produced T cells one year after transplant.

For TCRbeta, the library was prepared with unique molecular identifiers. TCRdb used MiXCR to reprocess the PCR reads, holding one entry per CDR3 protein. Among 670,000 or so distinct CDR3 sequences, roughly 13% were seen once, and the ten largest hold around 0.8%. Note on this clonotype: As yet, its antigen is unknown.

Deletions cut 6 bases from V and 0 bases from J, with 5 bases between. The germline gives CDR1 MNHEY, CDR2 SVGAGI. The CDR3 totals 12 residues. The TCR was taken from a girl aged 2 to 9 with congenital amegakaryocytic thrombocytopenia, due to receive a stem cell transplant. The specimen was PBMCs, collected before TCRalphabeta/CD19-depleted stem cell transplant. The chain carries TRBV6-5 and TRBJ1-1; D is uncertain. DNA of the CDR3: TGTGCCAGCAGCGATCTGAACACTGAAGCTTTCTTT. It yields the protein CASSDLNTEAFF.